The rows below give T cell receptor beta chains drawn from one sample of a study of shared clonotypes between healthy human individuals. The repertoire was sequenced with immunoSEQ multiplex PCR; TCRdb's copy has only in-frame clones and lacks some. The sample has 450,000 to 500,000 clones, around four fifths seen once; the top ten hold approximately 12%. Sequenced input: PBMCs. These TCRs come from a woman aged 40 to 50 in good health. Some clones in this sample may be carry-over from other donors' samples. Each CDR3 is given without its conserved first and last residue.

cdr3_length | v_call | cdr3_aa
10 | TRBV6-5 | ASSYPDSEAF
16 | TRBV19 | ASSIGEGGALAGDTQY
12 | TRBV28 | ASSPGTTVYEQY
12 | TRBV28 | ASSLVGGVNGYT
12 | TRBV18 | ASSPGTGYYEQY
15 | TRBV11-2 | ASSLDRDTGPYNEQF
11 | TRBV27 | ASSLKGFYGYT
12 | TRBV10-3 | AVRGGGGEYEQY
12 | TRBV6-5 | ASRTGRLYNEQF
14 | TRBV28 | ATSYPGGVRSYEQY
11 | TRBV2 | ASKEGTPYEQY
12 | TRBV29-1 | SAQRTGGNTEAF
13 | TRBV6-4 | ASKNFGGTQETQY
10 | TRBV7-9 | ASSWGEGTQY
13 | TRBV11-3 | ASSLGAGAYNEQF
12 | TRBV7-2 | ASSLRQGDQPQH
13 | TRBV6-4 | ASSELAGSTDTQY
13 | TRBV19 | ASSIFSGQGYEQY
14 | TRBV29-1 | SVGGALGIDRNEQY
11 | TRBV30 | AWSAELRTEAF
10 | TRBV27 | ASGYKGAGYT
9 | TRBV19 | ASSIWNTQY
12 | TRBV29-1 | SVAPSGNQETQY
13 | TRBV28 | ASRLGPGSYNEQF
11 | TRBV7-2 | ASSPRGTYEQY
12 | TRBV28 | ASSTEGVHYGYT
8 | TRBV29-1 | SVAGREAF
13 | TRBV19 | ASSTSGITYNEQF
15 | TRBV7-3 | ASSLRVLDRDNQPQH
13 | TRBV7-9 | ASSAPGGPNTEAF
15 | TRBV7-9 | ASSLRASAGRSDTQY
13 | TRBV15 | ATSTGLAAGYEQY
13 | TRBV5-4 | ASSLVTSGTDTQY
16 | TRBV30 | AWSGGSVDRATNEKLF
11 | TRBV7-2 | ASSPDRREKLF
13 | TRBV29-1 | SVEGDRESFYGYT
11 | TRBV30 | AWSRDRGTEAF
13 | TRBV28 | ASSSSSGAGETQY
11 | TRBV19 | ASRRSGANVLT
16 | TRBV27 | ASSPLGTSRPYYNEQF
12 | TRBV27 | ASSLGLQGNIQY
12 | TRBV19 | ASSLSGSLYEQY
13 | TRBV5-5 | ASSPLVATNEKLF
13 | TRBV7-3 | ASSRGLADYNEQF
12 | TRBV30 | ASTAGTSDQPQH
13 | TRBV19 | ASSLSRLAVYEQY
13 | TRBV9 | ASSFSSGTTDTQY
13 | TRBV30 | AWSHPGGASYGYT
12 | TRBV25-1 | ASSEVNREEKLF
13 | TRBV10-1 | ASSEGGDGADTQY